This TCR beta chain appears in the sequencing data of a study of lymphopenia after photon versus proton radiotherapy (dated by TCRdb to about 2019). Context from the whole study: In patients with gastrointestinal tumors who developed high-grade lymphopenia, the study compared the immunological effects of photon radiation therapy with those of proton radiation therapy. The cohort included approximately 18 patients with gastrointestinal tumors who developed lymphopenia after receiving either photon or proton therapy. The study was designed to characterize how the impact on the immune system differs between the two radiation modalities.

As concerns this clone: The specificity of this receptor is unknown. The record has no base qualities; no much larger clone is one base away.

Study-level results and caveats: Across the cohort, an inverse correlation was found between a larger post-nadir drop in TCR diversity and overall survival time among patients who died. The survival association was assessed only in patients who died, and better survival with proton therapy was presented by the authors as a possibility rather than a demonstrated result. After the lymphocyte count nadir, oligoclonal expansion, especially of CD8+ Temra cells, was observed in photon-treated repertoires, and the drop in diversity was driven by this expansion. During treatment, patients who received photon therapy lost naive T cells and TCR diversity and gained effector/memory populations, whereas patients who received proton therapy remained relatively stable.

The library was generated by the immunoSEQ multiplex PCR assay. Alongside multiparametric flow cytometry, deep sequencing of rearranged TCR beta loci was used to profile the T cell repertoires. TCRdb took over this immuneACCESS table, retaining in-frame rearrangements with V and J assigned. Such tables are incomplete; in checked studies, under half of the missing clones stem from an unresolved V gene, and the remainder is unexplained. Counted in this sample were roughly 64,000 clones; about 90% of them appeared once. The ten top clones hold 9.5% to 15% of the sample. The source is a man older than 75 with esophageal cancer. The sequencing used peripheral blood, collected from a patient treated with proton-based radiotherapy.

The CDR3 protein is CAISPPGLGAFF. In nucleotides, the sequence is TGTGCCATCAGTCCACCGGGCCTGGGGGCTTTCTTT. The V and J segments used are TRBV10-3 and TRBJ1-1; the D gene remains uncertain. The germline V gene sets CDR1 to ENHRY and CDR2 to SYGVKD. The CDR3 runs 12 amino acids, cysteine and phenylalanine included. Kept here is only the CDR3 DNA, which spans 36 bases and is read in frame from base 1. Cut back by 5 bases and 11 bases, the V and J ends lie 15 bases apart.